This TCR beta chain was recorded in a study of blood T cell repertoires in COVID-19. The wider study: COVID-19 samples collected from the United States, Italy and Spain covered acute and convalescent phases. The analysed material was cDNA or gDNA that came from T cells, B-cell-depleted T cells, or PBMCs.

The protocol was immunoSEQ multiplex PCR, while the TCRdb copy is restricted to in-frame clones and leaves out a portion. The table shows 280,000 or so clones, with around 85% occurring only once. The sample holds a few counts of this clone. The CDR3 has 15 amino acids. The ends were cut back, 0 bases at V and 4 bases at J, with 9 bases in the middle. Germline V lookup: CDR1 MGHRA, CDR2 YSYEKL. The rearrangement links TRBV4-1 to TRBJ1-4; no definite D call. Sequencing used PBMCs or T cells enriched from blood (not recorded which). The sequence was obtained from a woman between 40 and 50 years old who had recovered from COVID-19. In DNA form, the CDR3 reads TGCGCCAGCAGCCAAGAGGTCTTACTTAATGAAAAACTGTTTTTT. It translates to CASSQEVLLNEKLFF.